Below, one TCR beta chain is given with its context. Its target is unknown. The data were taken from a study of cytomegalovirus exposure and HLA in healthy donors. Study-wide results and caveats: There were over 150 TCR beta chains listed as cytomegalovirus-associated. In a later analysis, at a false discovery rate of 0.05, about 17,000 TCR beta sequences matched HLA alleles.

The PCR ran on 60 Vbeta and 13 Jbeta primers. Data came from immunoSEQ multiplex PCR; TCRdb stores just in-frame clones and leaves some out. The sample has approximately 150,000 clones, about four fifths seen once. The CDR3 loop spans 13 amino acids. CDR1 and CDR2 from the germline V gene are SGHNT and YENEEA. The ends lost 5 bases at V and 11 bases at J; junction bases unmatched: 7. The rearrangement links TRBV11-3 to TRBJ2-1, with TRBD2 matching over 9 bases. This receptor was obtained from a woman aged 45-65 years in good health and CMV-seronegative. The sample comprised PBMCs. Written as DNA, the CDR3 is TGTGCCAGCAGCCCGACTAGCGGCGGAAAGCAGTTCTTC. Its protein product is CASSPTSGGKQFF.